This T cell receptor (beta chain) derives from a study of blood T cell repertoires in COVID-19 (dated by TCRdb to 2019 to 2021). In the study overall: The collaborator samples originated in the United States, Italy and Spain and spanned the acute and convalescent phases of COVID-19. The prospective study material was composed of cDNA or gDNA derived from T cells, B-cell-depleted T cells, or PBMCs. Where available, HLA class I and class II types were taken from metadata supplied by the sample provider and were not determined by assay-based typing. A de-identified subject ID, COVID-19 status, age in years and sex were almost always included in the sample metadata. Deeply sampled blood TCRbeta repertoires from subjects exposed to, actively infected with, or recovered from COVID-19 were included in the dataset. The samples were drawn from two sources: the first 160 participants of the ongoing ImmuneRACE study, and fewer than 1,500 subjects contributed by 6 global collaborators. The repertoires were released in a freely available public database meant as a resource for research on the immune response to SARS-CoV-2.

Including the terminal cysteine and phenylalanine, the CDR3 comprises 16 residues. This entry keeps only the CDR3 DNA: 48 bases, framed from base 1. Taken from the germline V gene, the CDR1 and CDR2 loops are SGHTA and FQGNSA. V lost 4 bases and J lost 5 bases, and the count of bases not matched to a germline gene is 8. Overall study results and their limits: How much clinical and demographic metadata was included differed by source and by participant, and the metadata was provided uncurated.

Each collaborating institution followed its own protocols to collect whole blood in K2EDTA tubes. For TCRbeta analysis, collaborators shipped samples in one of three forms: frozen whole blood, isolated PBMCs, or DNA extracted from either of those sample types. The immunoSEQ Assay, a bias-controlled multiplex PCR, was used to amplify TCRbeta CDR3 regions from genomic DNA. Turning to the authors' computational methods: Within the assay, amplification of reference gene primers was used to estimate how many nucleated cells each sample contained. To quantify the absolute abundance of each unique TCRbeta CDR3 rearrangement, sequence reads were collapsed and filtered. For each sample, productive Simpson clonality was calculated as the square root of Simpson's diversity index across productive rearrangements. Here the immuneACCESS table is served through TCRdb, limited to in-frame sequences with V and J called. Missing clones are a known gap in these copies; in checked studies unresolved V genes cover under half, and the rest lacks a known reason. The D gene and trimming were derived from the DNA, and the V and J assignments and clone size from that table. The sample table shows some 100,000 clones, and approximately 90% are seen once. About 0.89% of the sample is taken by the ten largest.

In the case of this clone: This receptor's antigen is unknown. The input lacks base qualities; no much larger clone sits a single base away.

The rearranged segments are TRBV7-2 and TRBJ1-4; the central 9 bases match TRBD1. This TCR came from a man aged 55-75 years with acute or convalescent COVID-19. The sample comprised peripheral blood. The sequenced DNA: TGTGCCAGCAGCTCCATGGGACAGGGCCAAAATGAAAAACTGTTTTTT. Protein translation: CASSSMGQGQNEKLFF.